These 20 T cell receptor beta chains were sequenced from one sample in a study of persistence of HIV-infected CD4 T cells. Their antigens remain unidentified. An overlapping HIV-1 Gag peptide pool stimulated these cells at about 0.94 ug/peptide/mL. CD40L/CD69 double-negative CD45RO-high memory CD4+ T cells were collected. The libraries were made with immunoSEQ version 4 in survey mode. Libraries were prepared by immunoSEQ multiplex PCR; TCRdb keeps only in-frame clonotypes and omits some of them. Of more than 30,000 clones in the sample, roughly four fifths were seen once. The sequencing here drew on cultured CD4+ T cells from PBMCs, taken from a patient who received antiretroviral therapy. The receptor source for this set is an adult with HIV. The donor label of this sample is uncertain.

CDR3 sequence reads: CASSQELFWDQPQHF. In DNA, the CDR3 is TGCGCCAGCAGCCAAGAACTTTTCTGGGATCAGCCCCAGCATTTT. V usage is TRBV4-1 and J usage is TRBJ1-5; D unclear. The CDR3 consists of 15 residues. The V and J ends lost 0 bases and 5 bases respectively, with 11 bases between them. The germline V gene encodes CDR1 MGHRA and CDR2 YSYEKL.

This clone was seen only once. CDR3 in amino acids: CASSSQGGNTEAFF. The DNA of the CDR3 is TGCGCCAGCAGCTCGCAGGGGGGCAACACTGAAGCTTTCTTT. The rearrangement joins TRBV5-1 to TRBJ1-1; 7 bases match TRBD1. Germline trimming cut 3 bases from V and 2 bases from J; bases unmatched to any gene: 4. The CDR3 totals 14 residues. Germline CDR1 SGHRS, CDR2 YFSETQ.

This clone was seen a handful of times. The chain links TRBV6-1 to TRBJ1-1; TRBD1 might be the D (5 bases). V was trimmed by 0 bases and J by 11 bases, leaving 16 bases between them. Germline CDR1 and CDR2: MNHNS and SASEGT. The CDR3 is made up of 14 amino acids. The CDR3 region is CASSEAGREIVAFF. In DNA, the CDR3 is TGTGCCAGCAGTGAAGCGGGCAGGGAGATTGTCGCTTTCTTT.

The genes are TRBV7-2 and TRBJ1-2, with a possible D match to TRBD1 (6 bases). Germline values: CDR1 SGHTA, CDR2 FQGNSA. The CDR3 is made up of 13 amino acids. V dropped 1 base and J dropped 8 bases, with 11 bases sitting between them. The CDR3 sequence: CASSLGGGRGYTF. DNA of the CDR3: TGTGCCAGCAGCTTAGGAGGGGGAAGGGGCTACACCTTC.

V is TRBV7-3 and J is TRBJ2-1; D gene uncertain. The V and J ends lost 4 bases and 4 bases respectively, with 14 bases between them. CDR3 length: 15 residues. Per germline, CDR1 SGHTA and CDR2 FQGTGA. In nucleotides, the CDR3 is TGTGCCAGCAGCTCGACCGGCTCTGAGTACAATGAGCAGTTCTTC. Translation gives CASSSTGSEYNEQFF.

For the CDR3, the DNA is TGTGCCAGCAGTGTAGACTTCAACACTGAAGCTTTCTTT. It translates to CASSVDFNTEAFF. This chain joins TRBV6-8 and TRBJ1-1; D is unresolved. Germline values: CDR1 MNHGY, CDR2 SAAAGT. Trimming removed 5 bases from V and 2 bases from J, with 9 bases in between. The CDR3 spans 13 residues.

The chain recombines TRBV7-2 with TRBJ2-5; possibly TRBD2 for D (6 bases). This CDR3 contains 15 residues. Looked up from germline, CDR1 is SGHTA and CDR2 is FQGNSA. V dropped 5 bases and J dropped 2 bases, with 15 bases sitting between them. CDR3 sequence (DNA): TGTGCCAGCAGCCCCGCTAGTGGGGGGCAAGAGACCCAGTACTTC. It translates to CASSPASGGQETQYF.

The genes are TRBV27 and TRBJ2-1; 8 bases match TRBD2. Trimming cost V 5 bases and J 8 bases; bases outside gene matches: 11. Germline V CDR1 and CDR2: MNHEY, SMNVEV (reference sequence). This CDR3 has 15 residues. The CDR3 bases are TGTGCCAGCAGTGGGTTAGCGGGGTACCTTCATGAGCAGTTCTTC. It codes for CASSGLAGYLHEQFF.

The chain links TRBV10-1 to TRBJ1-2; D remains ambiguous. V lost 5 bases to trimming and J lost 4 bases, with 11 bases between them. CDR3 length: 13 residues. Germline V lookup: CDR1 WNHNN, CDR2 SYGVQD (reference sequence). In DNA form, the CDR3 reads TGCGCCAGCAGTTCGGATAGGATCTATGGCTACACCTTC. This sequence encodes CASSSDRIYGYTF.

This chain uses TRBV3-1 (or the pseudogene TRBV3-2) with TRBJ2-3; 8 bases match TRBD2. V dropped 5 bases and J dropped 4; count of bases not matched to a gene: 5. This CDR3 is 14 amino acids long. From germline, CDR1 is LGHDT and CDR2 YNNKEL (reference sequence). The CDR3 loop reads CASSRGAGADTQYF. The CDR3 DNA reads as TGTGCCAGCAGCAGGGGAGCGGGGGCAGATACGCAGTATTTT.

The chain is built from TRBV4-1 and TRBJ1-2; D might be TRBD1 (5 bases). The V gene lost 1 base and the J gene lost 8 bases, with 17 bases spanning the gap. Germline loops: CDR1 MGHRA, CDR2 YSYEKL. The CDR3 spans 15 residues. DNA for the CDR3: TGCGCCAGCAGCCAAGCCGGGACCGCGGGGGAGGGCTACACCTTC. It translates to CASSQAGTAGEGYTF.

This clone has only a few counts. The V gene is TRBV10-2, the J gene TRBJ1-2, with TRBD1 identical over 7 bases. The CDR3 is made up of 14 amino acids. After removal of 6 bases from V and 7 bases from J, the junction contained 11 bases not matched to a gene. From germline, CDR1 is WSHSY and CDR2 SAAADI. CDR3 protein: CASRSSQQGIGYTF. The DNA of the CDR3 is TGCGCCAGCAGAAGCTCCCAACAGGGGATTGGCTACACCTTC.

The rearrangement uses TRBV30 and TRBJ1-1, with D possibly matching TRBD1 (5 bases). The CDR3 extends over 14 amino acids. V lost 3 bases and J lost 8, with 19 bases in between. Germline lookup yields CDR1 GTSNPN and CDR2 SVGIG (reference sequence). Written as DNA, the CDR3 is TGTGCCTGGAGCCGAGGGGTCGGGATCGGCGAAGCTTTCTTT. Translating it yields CAWSRGVGIGEAFF.

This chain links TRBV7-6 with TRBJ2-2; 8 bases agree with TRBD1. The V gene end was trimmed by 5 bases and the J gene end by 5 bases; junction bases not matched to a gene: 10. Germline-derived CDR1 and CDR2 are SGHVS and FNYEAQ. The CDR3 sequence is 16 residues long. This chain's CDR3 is CASSPTDRVATGELFF. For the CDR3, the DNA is TGTGCCAGCAGCCCAACGGACAGGGTGGCAACCGGGGAGCTGTTTTTT.

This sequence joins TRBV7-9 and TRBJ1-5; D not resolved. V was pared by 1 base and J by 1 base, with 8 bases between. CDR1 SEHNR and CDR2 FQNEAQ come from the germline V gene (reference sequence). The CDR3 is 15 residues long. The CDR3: CASSLDTASNQPQHF. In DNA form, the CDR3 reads TGTGCCAGCAGCTTAGATACAGCGAGCAATCAGCCCCAGCATTTT.

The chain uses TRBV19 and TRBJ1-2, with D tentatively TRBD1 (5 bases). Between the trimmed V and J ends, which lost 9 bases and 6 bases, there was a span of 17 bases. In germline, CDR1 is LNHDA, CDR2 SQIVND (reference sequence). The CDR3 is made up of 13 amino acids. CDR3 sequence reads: CASEDRRANGYTF. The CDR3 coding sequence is TGTGCCAGCGAAGACAGACGGGCGAATGGCTACACCTTC.

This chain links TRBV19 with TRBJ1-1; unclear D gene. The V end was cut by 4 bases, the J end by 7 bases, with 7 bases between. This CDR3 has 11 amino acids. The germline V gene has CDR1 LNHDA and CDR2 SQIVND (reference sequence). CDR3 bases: TGTGCCAGTAGTAGGGCAGATGAAGCTTTCTTT. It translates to CASSRADEAFF.

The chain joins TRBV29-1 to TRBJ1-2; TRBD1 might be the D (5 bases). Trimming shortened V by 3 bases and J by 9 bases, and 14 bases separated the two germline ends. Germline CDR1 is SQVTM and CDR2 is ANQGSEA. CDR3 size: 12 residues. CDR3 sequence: CSVDSGDVSYTF. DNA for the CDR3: TGCAGCGTTGATTCCGGGGACGTGAGCTACACCTTC.

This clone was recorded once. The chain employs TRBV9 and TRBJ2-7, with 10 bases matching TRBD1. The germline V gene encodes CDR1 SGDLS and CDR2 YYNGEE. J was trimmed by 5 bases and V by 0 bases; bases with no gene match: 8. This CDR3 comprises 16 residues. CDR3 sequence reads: CASSVATGTGVNEQYF. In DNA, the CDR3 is TGTGCCAGCAGCGTAGCTACCGGGACAGGGGTCAACGAGCAGTACTTC.

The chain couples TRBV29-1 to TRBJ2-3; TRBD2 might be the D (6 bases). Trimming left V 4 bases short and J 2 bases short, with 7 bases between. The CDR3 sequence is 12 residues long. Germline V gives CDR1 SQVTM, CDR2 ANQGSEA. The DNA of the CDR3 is TGCAGCGTTGGCGGGGCCACAGATACGCAGTATTTT. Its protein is CSVGGATDTQYF.